Listed below are T cell receptor beta chains from one sample, sequenced in a study of CD8+CD57+ T cells in acquired aplastic anemia. One entry per CDR3 protein results from TCRdb running MiXCR on the reads. Among about half a million distinct CDR3 sequences listed, less than 35% were seen once. The sequencing sample was made of sorted CD4+, CD8+, or CD8+CD57+ T cells (not recorded which) from PBMCs. These receptors came from a human donor with aplastic anemia. The CDR3 runs from the conserved cysteine through the conserved F or W. Fields, in order: V gene, J gene, D gene, clone size, CDR3 DNA, CDR3 protein. D genes are given only for firm matches. Some rows have no size entry. The others give once, few or many, or a class for an expanded clone.

TRBV7-2,TRBJ2-2,NA,NA,TGTGCCAGCAGGGACTCAAACACCGGGGAGCTGTTTTTT,CASRDSNTGELFF
TRBV12-3/TRBV12-4,TRBJ1-6,TRBD1,many,TGTGCCAGCGGACAGGGGGCGAAGTCACCCCTCCACTTT,CASGQGAKSPLHF
TRBV19,TRBJ1-2,TRBD1,NA,TGTGCCAGTAGTATAGGACAGGGCTTCTATGGCCACACCTTC,CASSIGQGFYGHTF
TRBV11-3,TRBJ2-7,NA,NA,TGTGCCAGCAGCTTAGCAGGCTTATGGGAAGGCGAGCAGTACTTC,CASSLAGLWEGEQYF
TRBV19,TRBJ1-1,NA,NA,TGTGCCAGTAATATCACGGGAAAGGAGAACACTGAAGCTTTCTTT,CASNITGKENTEAFF
TRBV10-3,TRBJ1-3,NA,many,TGTGCCATCAGCGAGCACAACTCTGGAAACACCATATATTTT,CAISEHNSGNTIYF
TRBV20-1,TRBJ2-7,NA,many,TGCAGTGCTCCGGACAGCGGGGCTCGCTACGAGCAGTACTTC,CSAPDSGARYEQYF
TRBV19,TRBJ2-4,NA,NA,TGTGCCAGTAGTATAAGCATGGTACATCTAGCCAAAAACATTCAGTACTTC,CASSISMVHLAKNIQYF
TRBV10-3,TRBJ2-1,TRBD2,few,TGTGCCATCAGCCATGAAGGGGCTAGCGGAGCCTCTAGGCAGTTCTTC,CAISHEGASGASRQFF
TRBV2,TRBJ1-1,NA,many,TGTGCCAGCACTACCGGACAGCTTACGGCTGAAGCTTTCTTT,CASTTGQLTAEAFF
TRBV5-1,TRBJ2-7,NA,many,TGCGCCAGCAGCTTAGACTCTAACTCCTACGAGCAGTACTTC,CASSLDSNSYEQYF
TRBV5-4,TRBJ2-5,NA,NA,TGTGCCAGCAGCTTCCAGATATCGGCAATCCGGCAAGAGACCCAGTACTTC,CASSFQISAIRQETQYF
TRBV6-4,TRBJ2-7,TRBD1,many,TGTGCCAGCAGTCCGGGACAGTTCTACGAGCAGTACTTC,CASSPGQFYEQYF
TRBV12-3/TRBV12-4,TRBJ1-5,NA,many,TGTGCCAGCGGACAGAATAGCAATCAGCCCCAGCATTTT,CASGQNSNQPQHF
TRBV14,TRBJ2-3,NA,few,TGTGCCAGCAGCCCTTGGGGCACAGATACGCAGTATTTT,CASSPWGTDTQYF
TRBV12-3/TRBV12-4,TRBJ1-4,NA,NA,TGTGCCAGCAGTTTCTCGAGGGGCCGAGAAAAACTGTTTTTT,CASSFSRGREKLFF
TRBV5-1,TRBJ1-6,NA,many,TGCGCCAGCGCAGCGAGCTCCTATAATTCACCCCTCCACTTT,CASAASSYNSPLHF
TRBV5-5,TRBJ1-5,NA,few,TGTGCCAGCACCAGGTGGAGGTCCGGCCAGCCCCAGCATTTT,CASTRWRSGQPQHF
TRBV6-1,TRBJ1-1,NA,NA,TGTGCCAGCAGCTCCACAGGGATGGTAGCTTTCTTT,CASSSTGMVAFF
TRBV12-3/TRBV12-4,TRBJ2-1,TRBD1,NA,TGTGCCAGCAGGACTTCCTCCCGGGACAGTCCCAATGAGCAGTTCTTC,CASRTSSRDSPNEQFF
TRBV7-2,TRBJ1-2,TRBD1,NA,TGTGCCAGCAGCCAAGACAGGGAAGGAGGCTACACCTTC,CASSQDREGGYTF
TRBV20-1,TRBJ2-7,NA,many,TGCAGTGCTATAACGGGGGAAGAGCAGTACTTC,CSAITGEEQYF
TRBV9,TRBJ2-1,NA,NA,TGTGCCAGCAGCGTAGAAGTCTCCCACAATGAGCAGTTCTTC,CASSVEVSHNEQFF
TRBV20-1,TRBJ1-5,NA,many,TGCAGTGCTAGACAGGACGTTAAAGGGCCCCAGCATTTT,CSARQDVKGPQHF
TRBV11-2,TRBJ2-1,TRBD1,NA,TGTGCCAGCAGCCAAACCGTGTCAGGGGGCCGAAACAATGAGCAGTTCTTC,CASSQTVSGGRNNEQFF
TRBV10-3,TRBJ1-2,TRBD1,NA,TGTGCCGGACAGGGCCTCTATGGCTACACCTTC,CAGQGLYGYTF
TRBV14,TRBJ2-7,TRBD1,NA,TGTGCCAGCAGCCAGACGGGACAGGGCGAATACGAGCAGTACTTC,CASSQTGQGEYEQYF
TRBV24-1,TRBJ2-3,NA,many,TGTGCCACCAGTGACAGTAGCACAGATACGCAGTATTTT,CATSDSSTDTQYF
TRBV14,TRBJ1-2,NA,NA,TGTGCCAGCCGCCAACTAGGCGCGCAGGGAGCCTATGGCTACACCTTC,CASRQLGAQGAYGYTF
TRBV6-1,TRBJ2-7,NA,few,TGTGCCAGCAGTCAAAACTTCGAGCAGTACTTC,CASSQNFEQYF
TRBV4-3,TRBJ2-7,NA,many,TGCGCCAGCAGCCAAGAACAGAACTACGAGCAGTACTTC,CASSQEQNYEQYF
TRBV6-1,TRBJ1-6,NA,few,TGTGCCAGCAGTGAACTTTCGGGAATTCAGTCCCTCCACTTT,CASSELSGIQSLHF
TRBV20-1,TRBJ2-7,TRBD2,few,TGCAGTGCTAGAGATTACCGGGACGAGGGACTAGCGGACTCAGAGCAGTACTTC,CSARDYRDEGLADSEQYF
TRBV6-1,TRBJ2-7,TRBD1,many,TGTGCCAGCAGTCGGGACAGACTCTCCTACGAGCAGTACTTC,CASSRDRLSYEQYF
TRBV6-1,TRBJ1-5,NA,few,TGTGCCAGCAGTGAAGCAGCCACCATTTTCAATCAGCCCCAGCATTTT,CASSEAATIFNQPQHF
TRBV9,TRBJ2-1,NA,few,TGTGCCAGCAGCGCGCTACAGGGCCCTCATGAGCAGTTCTTC,CASSALQGPHEQFF